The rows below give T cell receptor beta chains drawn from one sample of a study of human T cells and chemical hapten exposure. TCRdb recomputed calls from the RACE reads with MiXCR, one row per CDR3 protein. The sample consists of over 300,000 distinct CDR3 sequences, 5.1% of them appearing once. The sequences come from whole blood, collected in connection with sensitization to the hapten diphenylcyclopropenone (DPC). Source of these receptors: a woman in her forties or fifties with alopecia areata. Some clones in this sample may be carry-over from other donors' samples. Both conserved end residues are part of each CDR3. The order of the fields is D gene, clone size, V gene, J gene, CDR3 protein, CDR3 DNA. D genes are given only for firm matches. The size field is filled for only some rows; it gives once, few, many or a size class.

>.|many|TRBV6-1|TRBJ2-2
CASSPTPPGTLNTGELFF
TGTGCCAGCAGCCCGACTCCTCCCGGGACCCTGAACACCGGGGAGCTGTTTTTT
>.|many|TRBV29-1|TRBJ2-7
CSVVPPGDEQYF
TGCAGCGTTGTCCCCCCGGGGGACGAGCAGTACTTC
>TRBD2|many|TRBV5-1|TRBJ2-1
CASSRLAGTSGRLNEQFF
TGCGCCAGCAGCAGATTGGCCGGGACTAGCGGGAGACTCAATGAGCAGTTCTTC
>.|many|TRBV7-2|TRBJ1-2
CASSLGGRLANYGYTF
TGTGCCAGCAGCTTAGGGGGACGGTTAGCTAACTATGGCTACACCTTC
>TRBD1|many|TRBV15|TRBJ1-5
CATGQGVGQPQHF
TGTGCCACAGGACAGGGGGTCGGTCAGCCCCAGCATTTT
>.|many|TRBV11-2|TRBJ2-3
CASSLGLEDWPPTDTQYF
TGTGCCAGCAGCTTAGGCCTAGAGGACTGGCCCCCCACAGATACGCAGTATTTT
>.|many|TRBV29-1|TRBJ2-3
CSVDSGLPDTQYF
TGCAGCGTTGACTCAGGGCTCCCAGATACGCAGTATTTT
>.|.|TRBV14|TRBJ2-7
CASSHPGHYEQYF
TGTGCCAGCAGCCACCCGGGGCACTACGAGCAGTACTTC
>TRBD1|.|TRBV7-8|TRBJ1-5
CASSLAQGARSNQPQHF
TGTGCCAGCAGCTTAGCCCAGGGGGCAAGGAGCAATCAGCCCCAGCATTTT
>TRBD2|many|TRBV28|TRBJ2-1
CASSPAGSGSYNEQFF
TGTGCCAGCAGTCCGGCGGGTAGCGGGTCTTACAATGAGCAGTTCTTC
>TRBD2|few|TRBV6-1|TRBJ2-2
CASNLAAGGVPDTGELFF
TGTGCCAGCAACCTGGCAGCGGGAGGCGTTCCGGACACCGGGGAGCTGTTTTTT
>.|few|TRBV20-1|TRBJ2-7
CSARGLGYYEQYF
TGCAGTGCCCGAGGACTGGGGTACTACGAGCAGTACTTC
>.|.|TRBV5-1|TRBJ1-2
CASSYIGEESGYTF
TGCGCCAGCAGCTACATAGGGGAGGAAAGTGGCTACACCTTC
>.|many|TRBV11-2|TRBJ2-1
CASSFGQGLDGEQFF
TGTGCCAGCAGCTTTGGGCAGGGACTCGACGGTGAGCAGTTCTTC
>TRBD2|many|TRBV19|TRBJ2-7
CASSHGGYEQYF
TGTGCCAGTAGTCACGGGGGGTACGAGCAGTACTTC
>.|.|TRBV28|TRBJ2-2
CATETNTGELFF
TGTGCCACCGAGACGAACACCGGGGAGCTGTTTTTT
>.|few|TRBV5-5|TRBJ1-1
CASSPPGPVTEAFF
TGTGCCAGCAGCCCCCCAGGACCGGTCACTGAAGCTTTCTTT
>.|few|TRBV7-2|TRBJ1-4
CASSLEGGTKNEKLFF
TGTGCCAGCAGCTTAGAGGGAGGGACCAAAAATGAAAAACTGTTTTTT
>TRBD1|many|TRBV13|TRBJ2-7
CASRAGTGAWYEQYF
TGTGCCAGCAGAGCCGGGACAGGGGCGTGGTACGAGCAGTACTTC
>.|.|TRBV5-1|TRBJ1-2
CASSLQAGTNYGYTF
TGCGCCAGCAGCCTCCAGGCGGGGACAAACTATGGCTACACCTTC
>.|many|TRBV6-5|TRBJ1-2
CASSPDISYGYTF
TGTGCCAGCAGCCCAGACATTAGCTATGGCTACACCTTC
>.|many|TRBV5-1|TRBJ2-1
CASSLAAGQPYNEQFF
TGCGCCAGCAGCTTGGCAGCCGGACAACCCTACAATGAGCAGTTCTTC
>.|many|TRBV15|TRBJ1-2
CATSRPGVPYGYTF
TGTGCCACCAGCAGACCAGGAGTTCCGTATGGCTACACCTTC
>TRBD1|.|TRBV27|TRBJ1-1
CASSSTGGRNTEAFF
TGTGCCAGCAGTTCAACAGGGGGACGCAACACTGAAGCTTTCTTT
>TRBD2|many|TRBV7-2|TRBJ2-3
CASSLRRLAGSTDTQYF
TGTGCCAGCAGCCTAAGAAGACTAGCGGGATCCACAGATACGCAGTATTTT
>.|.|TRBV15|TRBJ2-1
CATTIGWGTNEQFF
TGTGCCACCACTATAGGGTGGGGGACGAATGAGCAGTTCTTC
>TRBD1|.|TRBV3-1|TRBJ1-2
CASSSPGQVNYGYTF
TGTGCCAGCAGCTCACCGGGACAGGTGAACTATGGCTACACCTTC
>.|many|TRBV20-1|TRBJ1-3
CSARDSESSGNTIYF
TGCAGTGCTAGAGATTCCGAGAGCTCTGGAAACACCATATATTTT
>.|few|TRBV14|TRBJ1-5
CASSQFNQPQHF
TGTGCCAGCAGCCAGTTTAATCAGCCCCAGCATTTT
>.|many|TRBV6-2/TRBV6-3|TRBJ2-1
CASSYLYYNEQFF
TGTGCCAGCAGTTACTTGTACTACAATGAGCAGTTCTTC
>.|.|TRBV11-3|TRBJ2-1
CASSLDQAVYNEKFF
TGTGCCAGCAGCTTAGATCAGGCAGTCTACAATGAGAAGTTCTTC
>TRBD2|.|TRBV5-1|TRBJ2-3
CASSSGGPSTDTQYF
TGCGCCAGCAGCAGCGGGGGACCTAGCACAGATACGCAGTATTTT
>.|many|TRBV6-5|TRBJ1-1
CASSYSAGPSTEAFF
TGTGCCAGCAGTTACTCGGCAGGGCCGAGCACTGAAGCTTTCTTT
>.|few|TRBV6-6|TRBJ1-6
CASSYSGGGRVNSPLHF
TGTGCCAGCAGTTATTCCGGGGGCGGCCGGGTTAATTCACCCCTCCACTTT
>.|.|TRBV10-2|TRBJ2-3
CASTRQRTDTQYF
TGCGCCAGCACCCGACAGAGGACAGATACGCAGTATTTT
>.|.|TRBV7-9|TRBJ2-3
CASSLYARGTDTQYF
TGTGCCAGCAGCTTATATGCTAGGGGTACAGATACGCAGTATTTT
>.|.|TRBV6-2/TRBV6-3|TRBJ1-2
CASSWPSFNYGYTF
TGTGCCAGCAGTTGGCCCAGCTTTAACTATGGCTACACCTTC
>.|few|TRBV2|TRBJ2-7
CASSVDGYEQYF
TGTGCCAGCAGTGTGGACGGCTACGAGCAGTACTTC
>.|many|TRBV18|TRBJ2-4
CASSPPGTLKNIQYF
TGTGCCAGCTCACCACCCGGGACATTAAAAAACATTCAGTACTTC
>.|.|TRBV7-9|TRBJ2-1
CASSIPDPMADEQFF
TGTGCCAGCAGCATTCCGGACCCAATGGCGGATGAGCAGTTCTTC
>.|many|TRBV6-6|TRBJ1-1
CASSYSMGGRTEAFF
TGTGCCAGCAGTTACTCGATGGGAGGGCGGACTGAAGCTTTCTTT